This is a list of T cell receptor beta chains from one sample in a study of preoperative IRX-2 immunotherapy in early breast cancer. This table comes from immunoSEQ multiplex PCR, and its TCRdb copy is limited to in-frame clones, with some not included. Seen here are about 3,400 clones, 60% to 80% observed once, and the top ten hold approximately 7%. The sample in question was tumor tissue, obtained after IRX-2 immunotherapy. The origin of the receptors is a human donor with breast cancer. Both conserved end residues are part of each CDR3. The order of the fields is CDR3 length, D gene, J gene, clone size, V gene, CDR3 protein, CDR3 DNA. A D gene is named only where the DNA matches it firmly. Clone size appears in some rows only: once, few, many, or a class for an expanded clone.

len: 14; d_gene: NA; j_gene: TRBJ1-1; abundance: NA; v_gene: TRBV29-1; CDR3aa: CSVASNGGGTEAFF; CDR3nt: TGCAGCGTTGCTTCAAACGGGGGGGGCACTGAAGCTTTCTTT
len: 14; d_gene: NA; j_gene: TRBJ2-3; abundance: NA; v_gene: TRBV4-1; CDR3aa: CASSHKGGPDTQYF; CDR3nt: TGCGCCAGCAGCCACAAGGGTGGCCCAGATACGCAGTATTTT
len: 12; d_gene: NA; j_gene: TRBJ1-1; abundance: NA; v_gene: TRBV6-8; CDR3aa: CASSYSGGEAFF; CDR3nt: TGTGCCAGCAGTTACTCGGGGGGTGAAGCTTTCTTT
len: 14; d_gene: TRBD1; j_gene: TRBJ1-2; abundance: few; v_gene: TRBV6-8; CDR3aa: CATVQGAQGYGYTF; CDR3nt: TGTGCCACCGTACAGGGGGCGCAAGGGTATGGCTACACCTTC
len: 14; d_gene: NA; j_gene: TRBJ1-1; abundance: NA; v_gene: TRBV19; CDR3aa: CASSILQGNTEAFF; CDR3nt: TGTGCCAGTAGTATTCTTCAGGGGAACACTGAAGCTTTCTTT
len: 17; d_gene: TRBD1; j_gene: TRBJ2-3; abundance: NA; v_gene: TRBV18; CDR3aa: CASSPPRQGRSTDTQYF; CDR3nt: TGTGCCAGCTCACCACCGAGACAGGGAAGGTCGACAGATACGCAGTATTTT
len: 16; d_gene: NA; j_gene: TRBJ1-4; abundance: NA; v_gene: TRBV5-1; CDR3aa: CASSLHLGGTNEKLFF; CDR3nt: TGCGCCAGCAGCTTACACCTGGGGGGAACTAATGAAAAACTGTTTTTT
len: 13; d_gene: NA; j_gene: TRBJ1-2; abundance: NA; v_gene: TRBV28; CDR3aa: CASSLAVTYGYTF; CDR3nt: TGTGCCAGCAGTTTAGCAGTAACCTATGGCTACACCTTC
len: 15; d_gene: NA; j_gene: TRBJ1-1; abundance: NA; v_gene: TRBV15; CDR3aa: CATSREGGINTEAFF; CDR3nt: TGTGCCACCAGCAGAGAGGGGGGCATCAACACTGAAGCTTTCTTT
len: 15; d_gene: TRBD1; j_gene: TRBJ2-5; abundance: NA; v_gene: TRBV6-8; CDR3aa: CASSLRQGARETQYF; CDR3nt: TGTGCCAGCAGTCTACGACAGGGGGCGCGGGAGACCCAGTACTTC
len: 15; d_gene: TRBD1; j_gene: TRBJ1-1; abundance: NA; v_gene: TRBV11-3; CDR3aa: CASSSAGTGWTEAFF; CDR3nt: TGTGCCAGCAGCTCCGCCGGGACAGGGTGGACTGAAGCTTTCTTT
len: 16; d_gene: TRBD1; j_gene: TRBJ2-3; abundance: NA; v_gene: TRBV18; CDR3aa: CASSLGTGNRTDTQYF; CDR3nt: TGTGCCAGCTCACTAGGGACAGGGAACCGCACAGATACGCAGTATTTT
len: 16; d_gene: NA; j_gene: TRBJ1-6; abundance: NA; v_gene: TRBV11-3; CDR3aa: CASSLEHLGAGSPLHF; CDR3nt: TGTGCCAGCAGCTTGGAGCATCTGGGGGCTGGATCACCCCTCCACTTT
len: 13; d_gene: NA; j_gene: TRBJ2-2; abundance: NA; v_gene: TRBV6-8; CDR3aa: CASSSGGPRELFF; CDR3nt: TGTGCCAGCAGCAGTGGGGGACCCAGGGAGCTGTTTTTT
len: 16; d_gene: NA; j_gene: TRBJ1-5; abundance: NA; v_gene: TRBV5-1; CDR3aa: CASSLEPPRGNQPQHF; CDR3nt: TGCGCCAGCAGCTTGGAGCCGCCCCGGGGCAATCAGCCCCAGCATTTT
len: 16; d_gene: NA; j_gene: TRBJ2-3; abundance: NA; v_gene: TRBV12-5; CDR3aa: CASGLGRAENTDTQYF; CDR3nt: TGTGCTAGTGGTTTGGGTCGGGCAGAAAACACAGATACGCAGTATTTT
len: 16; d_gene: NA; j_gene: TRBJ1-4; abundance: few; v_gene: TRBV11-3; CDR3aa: CASSFGQVATNEKLFF; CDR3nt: TGTGCCAGCAGCTTTGGACAAGTAGCAACTAATGAAAAACTGTTTTTT
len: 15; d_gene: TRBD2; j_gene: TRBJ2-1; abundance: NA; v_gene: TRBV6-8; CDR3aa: CASTRRRGAYNEQFF; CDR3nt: TGTGCCAGCACCCGAAGGCGGGGGGCCTACAATGAGCAGTTCTTC
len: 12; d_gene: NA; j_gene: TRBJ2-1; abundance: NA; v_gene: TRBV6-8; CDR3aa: CAISWADNEQFF; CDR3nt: TGTGCCATCAGTTGGGCGGACAATGAGCAGTTCTTC
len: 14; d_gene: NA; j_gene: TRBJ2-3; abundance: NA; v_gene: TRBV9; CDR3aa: CASSRAVEGDTQYF; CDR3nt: TGTGCCAGCAGCCGGGCGGTGGAAGGGGATACGCAGTATTTT
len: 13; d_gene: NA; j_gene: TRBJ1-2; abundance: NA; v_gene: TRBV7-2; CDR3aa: CASSMTIDYGYTF; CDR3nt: TGTGCCAGCAGCATGACAATAGACTATGGCTACACCTTC
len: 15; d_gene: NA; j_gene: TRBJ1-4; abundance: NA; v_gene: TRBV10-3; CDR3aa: CAISESGVSNEKLFF; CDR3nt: TGTGCCATCAGTGAGTCTGGGGTGTCTAATGAAAAACTGTTTTTT
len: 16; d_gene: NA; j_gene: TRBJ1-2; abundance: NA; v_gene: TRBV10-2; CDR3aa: CASSERRPGAAGGYTF; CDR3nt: TGCGCCAGCAGTGAACGACGGCCAGGGGCCGCGGGTGGCTACACCTTC
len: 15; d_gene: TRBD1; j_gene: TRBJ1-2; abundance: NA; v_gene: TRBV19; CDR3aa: CASNQDREGVYGYTF; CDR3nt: TGTGCCAGTAACCAAGACAGGGAAGGAGTCTATGGCTACACCTTC
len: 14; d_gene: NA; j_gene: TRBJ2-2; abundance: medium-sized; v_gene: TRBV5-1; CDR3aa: CASNAPANTGELFF; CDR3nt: TGCGCCAGCAACGCTCCTGCGAACACCGGGGAGCTGTTTTTT
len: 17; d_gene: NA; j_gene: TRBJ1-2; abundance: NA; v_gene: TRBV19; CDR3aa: CASSILFPTAENYGYTF; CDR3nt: TGTGCCAGTAGTATACTTTTCCCGACAGCCGAAAACTATGGCTACACCTTC
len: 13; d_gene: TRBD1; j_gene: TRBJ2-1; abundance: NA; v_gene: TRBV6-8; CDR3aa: CAISSTGVNEQFF; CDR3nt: TGTGCCATCAGCTCCACAGGGGTCAATGAGCAGTTCTTC
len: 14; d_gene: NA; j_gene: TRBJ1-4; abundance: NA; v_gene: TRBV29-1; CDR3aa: CSVLDRGWGEKLFF; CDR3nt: TGCAGCGTTCTAGACCGAGGGTGGGGTGAAAAACTGTTTTTT
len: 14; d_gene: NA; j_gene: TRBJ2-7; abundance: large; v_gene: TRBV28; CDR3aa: CASSSLESGREQYF; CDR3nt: TGTGCCAGCAGTAGCCTGGAATCTGGGAGGGAGCAGTACTTC
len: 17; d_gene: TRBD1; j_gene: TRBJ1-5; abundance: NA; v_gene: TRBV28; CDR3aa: CASIGTGGRVGNQPQHF; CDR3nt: TGTGCCAGCATTGGGACAGGGGGCCGTGTGGGCAATCAGCCCCAGCATTTT
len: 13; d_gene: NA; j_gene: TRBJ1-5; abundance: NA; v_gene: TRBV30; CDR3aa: CAWSVGPYQPQHF; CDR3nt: TGTGCCTGGAGTGTGGGACCATATCAGCCCCAGCATTTT
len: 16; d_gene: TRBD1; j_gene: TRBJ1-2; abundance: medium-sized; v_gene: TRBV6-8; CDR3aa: CASSYSGRRGRDGYTF; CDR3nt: TGTGCCAGCAGTTACTCGGGGAGGAGGGGGCGCGATGGCTACACCTTC
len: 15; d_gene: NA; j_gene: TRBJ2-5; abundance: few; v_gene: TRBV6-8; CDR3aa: CASSPPVPPQETQYF; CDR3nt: TGTGCCAGCAGTCCCCCCGTCCCTCCCCAGGAGACCCAGTACTTC
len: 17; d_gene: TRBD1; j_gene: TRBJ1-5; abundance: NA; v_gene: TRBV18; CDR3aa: CASSREDTGVKYQPQHF; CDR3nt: TGTGCCAGCTCACGAGAAGACACAGGGGTCAAGTATCAGCCCCAGCATTTT
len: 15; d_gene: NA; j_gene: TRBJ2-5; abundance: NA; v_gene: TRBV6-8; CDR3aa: CASSPGLRLGETQYF; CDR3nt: TGTGCCAGCAGTCCGGGGCTGAGGTTGGGAGAGACCCAGTACTTC
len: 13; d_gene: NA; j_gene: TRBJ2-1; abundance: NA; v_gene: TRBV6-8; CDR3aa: CASKLGVSNEQFF; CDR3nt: TGTGCCAGCAAGCTAGGGGTTTCCAATGAGCAGTTCTTC
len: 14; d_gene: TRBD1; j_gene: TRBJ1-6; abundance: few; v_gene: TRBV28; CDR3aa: CASSWDRDNSPLHF; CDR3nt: TGTGCCAGCAGTTGGGACAGGGACAATTCACCCCTCCACTTT
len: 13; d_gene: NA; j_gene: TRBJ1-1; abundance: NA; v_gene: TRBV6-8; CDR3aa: CASSYSRNTEAFF; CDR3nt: TGTGCCAGCAGTTACTCTCGGAACACTGAAGCTTTCTTT
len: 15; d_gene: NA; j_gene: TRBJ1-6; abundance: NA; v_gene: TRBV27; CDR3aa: CASNLRGSNNSPLHF; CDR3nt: TGTGCCAGCAACCTGAGGGGTAGTAATAATTCACCCCTCCACTTT
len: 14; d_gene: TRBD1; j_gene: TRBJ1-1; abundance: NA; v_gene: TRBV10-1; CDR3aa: CASSELAGGTEAFF; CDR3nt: TGCGCCAGCAGTGAGTTGGCAGGGGGCACTGAAGCTTTCTTT
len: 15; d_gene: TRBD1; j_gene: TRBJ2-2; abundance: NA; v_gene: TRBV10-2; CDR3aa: CASSMGQLNPGELFF; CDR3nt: TGCGCCAGCAGCATGGGACAGCTTAATCCCGGGGAGCTGTTTTTT
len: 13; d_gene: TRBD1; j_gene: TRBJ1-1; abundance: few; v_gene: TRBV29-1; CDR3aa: CSAAGQENTEAFF; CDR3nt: TGCAGCGCCGCCGGACAGGAGAACACTGAAGCTTTCTTT
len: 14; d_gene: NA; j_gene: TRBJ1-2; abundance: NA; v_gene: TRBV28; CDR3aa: CASSFGIFSYGYTF; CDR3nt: TGTGCCAGCAGTTTCGGCATATTTAGCTATGGCTACACCTTC
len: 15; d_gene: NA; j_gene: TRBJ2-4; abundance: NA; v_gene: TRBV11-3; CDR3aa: CASSLGVERLNIQYF; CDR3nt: TGTGCCAGCAGCTTGGGGGTCGAGCGTTTGAACATTCAGTACTTC
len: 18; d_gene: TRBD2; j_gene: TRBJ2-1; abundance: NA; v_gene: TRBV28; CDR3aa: CASRRGLAGSSSYNEQFF; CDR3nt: TGTGCCAGCAGACGGGGACTAGCGGGGTCAAGCTCCTACAATGAGCAGTTCTTC
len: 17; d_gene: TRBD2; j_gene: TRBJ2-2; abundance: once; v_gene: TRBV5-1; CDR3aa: CASSLGQPRGDAGELFF; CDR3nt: TGCGCCAGCAGCTTGGGGCAGCCCCGGGGGGACGCCGGGGAGCTGTTTTTT
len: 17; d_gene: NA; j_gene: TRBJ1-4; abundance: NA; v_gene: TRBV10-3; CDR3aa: CAISESMGAGGYEKLFF; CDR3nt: TGTGCCATCAGTGAGTCGATGGGCGCAGGCGGATATGAAAAACTGTTTTTT
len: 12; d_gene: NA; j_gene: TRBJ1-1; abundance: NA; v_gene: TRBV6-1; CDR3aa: CASSEDRFEAFF; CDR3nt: TGTGCCAGCAGTGAAGACAGGTTCGAAGCTTTCTTT
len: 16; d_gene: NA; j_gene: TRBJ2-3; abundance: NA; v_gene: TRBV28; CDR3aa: CASSLWGQKEHNTQYF; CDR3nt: TGTGCCAGCAGTTTATGGGGACAAAAAGAACACAATACGCAGTATTTT
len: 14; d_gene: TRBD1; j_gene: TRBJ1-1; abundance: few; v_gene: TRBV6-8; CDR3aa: CASSYSGTGTEAFF; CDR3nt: TGTGCCAGCAGTTACTCTGGGACAGGGACTGAAGCTTTCTTT
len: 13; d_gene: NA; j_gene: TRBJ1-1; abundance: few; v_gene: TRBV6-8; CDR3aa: CASSDRPNTEAFF; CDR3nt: TGTGCCAGCAGTGACAGACCGAACACTGAAGCTTTCTTT
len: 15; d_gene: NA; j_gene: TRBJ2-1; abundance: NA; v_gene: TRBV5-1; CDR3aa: CASSLAAFSYNEQFF; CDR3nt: TGCGCCAGCAGCTTGGCCGCGTTCTCCTACAATGAGCAGTTCTTC
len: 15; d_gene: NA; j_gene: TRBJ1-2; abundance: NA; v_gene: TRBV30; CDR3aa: CAWSGIISGNYGYTF; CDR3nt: TGTGCCTGGAGTGGAATAATCAGCGGTAACTATGGCTACACCTTC
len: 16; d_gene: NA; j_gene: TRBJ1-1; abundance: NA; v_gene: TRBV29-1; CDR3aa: CSVEDNPPGRSTEAFF; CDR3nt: TGCAGCGTTGAAGATAATCCGCCAGGGCGATCCACTGAAGCTTTCTTT
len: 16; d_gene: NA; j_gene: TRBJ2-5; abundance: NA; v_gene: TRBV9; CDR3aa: CASSVGYLRYQETQYF; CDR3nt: TGTGCCAGCAGCGTAGGCTATCTTAGGTACCAAGAGACCCAGTACTTC
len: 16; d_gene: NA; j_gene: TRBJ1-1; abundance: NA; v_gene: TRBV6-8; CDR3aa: CASRRGTTPTNTEAFF; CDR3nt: TGTGCCAGCAGAAGGGGGACCACGCCTACGAACACTGAAGCTTTCTTT
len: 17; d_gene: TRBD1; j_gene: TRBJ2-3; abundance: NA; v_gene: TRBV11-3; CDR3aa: CASSFRQTGESQRTQYF; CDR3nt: TGTGCCAGCAGCTTCAGGCAAACAGGGGAATCACAGAGAACGCAGTATTTT
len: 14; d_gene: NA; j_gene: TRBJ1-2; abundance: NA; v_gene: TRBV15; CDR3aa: CATSRDRLGTAYTF; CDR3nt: TGTGCCACCAGCAGAGATCGGTTGGGCACCGCCTACACCTTC